Below are 9 T cell receptor beta chains sequenced from a single sample in a study of metastatic and nonmetastatic thyroid tumors. Each patient went into thyroid surgery without having received any treatment. TCRdb redid the clone calls on the PCR reads using MiXCR. The sample holds some 30,000 clones; about 32% are singletons and the top ten take 32%. The sample comprised blood. The receptors derive from a female donor with papillary thyroid cancer or a benign thyroid nodule (not recorded which). Some clones in this sample may be carry-over from other donors' samples.

This clone was seen more than once but under ten times. The chain has TRBV12-3 or TRBV12-4 and TRBJ2-2, with TRBD1 identical over 7 bases. The CDR3 is 13 residues long. J was trimmed by 6 bases and V by 7 bases; bases with no gene match: 5. CDR3 sequence reads: CASTLQGAGELFF. CDR3 DNA: TGTGCCAGCACCCTTCAGGGGGCCGGGGAGCTGTTTTTT.

This chain connects TRBV5-1 to TRBJ2-1, with 10 bases identical to TRBD1. The germline CDR1 and CDR2 sequences are SGHRS and YFSETQ. The trim removed 1 base at V and 4 bases at J, leaving 20 bases unmatched. The CDR3 spans 21 residues. The CDR3 loop is CASSLSSGQGVKRLLYNEQFF. CDR3 nucleotides: TGCGCCAGCAGCTTGTCCTCAGGACAGGGGGTCAAGAGACTACTTTACAATGAGCAGTTCTTC.

Worth noting for this clone: This may come from a read error, since a much larger clone is one base off. The rearrangement links TRBV6-4 to TRBJ2-2; no definite D call. Germline V lookup: CDR1 MRHNA, CDR2 SNTAGT. CDR3 size: 12 residues. V lost 3 bases and J lost 6, with 5 bases in between. CDR3 nucleotide sequence: TGTGCCAGCAGTGAGGGCGCCGGGGAGCTGTTTTTT. It is translated as CASSEGAGELFF.

This clone was picked up a small number of times. The V gene is TRBV6-1, the J gene TRBJ2-1, with D possibly being TRBD1 or TRBD2 (5 bases each). This CDR3 contains 14 residues. The germline V gene has CDR1 MNHNS and CDR2 SASEGT. V was clipped by 3 bases and J by 5 bases, with 11 bases between them. CDR3 loop: CASSEGDGHNEQFF. DNA of the CDR3: TGTGCCAGCAGTGAGGGGGACGGCCACAATGAGCAGTTCTTC.

This clone was counted at least ten times. The chain joins TRBV29-1 to TRBJ2-3; D tentatively reads TRBD1 or TRBD2 (5 bases each). Germline CDR1 and CDR2: SQVTM and ANQGSEA. The V end was cut by 6 bases, the J end by 1 base, with 14 bases between. The CDR3 spans 14 residues. The CDR3 nucleotides are TGCAGCGTATACGGAAGAGGGGGCACAGATACGCAGTATTTT. Its translation: CSVYGRGGTDTQYF.

This chain links TRBV5-1 with TRBJ2-1, with D hard to call. Germline V gene data show CDR1 as SGHRS and CDR2 as YFSETQ. Trimming took off 0 bases at V and 2 bases at J, with 9 bases between the two ends. This CDR3 region has 15 residues. The CDR3 DNA sequence: TGCGCCAGCAGCTTGGGGCAGTCTACCTACAATGAGCAGTTCTTC. Translated, it gives CASSLGQSTYNEQFF. The full variable domain, rest sourced from reference TRBV5-1 and TRBJ2-1, is KAGVTQTPRYLIKTRGQQVTLSCSPISGHRSVSWYQQTPGQGLQFLFEYFSETQRNKGNFPGRFSGRQFSNSRSEMNVSTLELGDSALYLCASSLGQSTYNEQFFGPGTRLTVL.

The chain joins TRBV6-1 to TRBJ1-2; D remains ambiguous. The germline V gene encodes CDR1 MNHNS and CDR2 SASEGT. V was trimmed by 2 bases and J by 7 bases, leaving 5 bases between them. The CDR3 is 11 amino acids. CDR3 loop: CASSELGGYTF. DNA for the CDR3: TGTGCCAGCAGTGAACTTGGTGGCTACACCTTC.

This clone was recorded many times. V gene TRBV15 combines with J gene TRBJ1-4, with D unresolved. V shed 0 bases and J shed 7 bases, with 6 bases lying between them. This CDR3 has 13 residues. Germline V gene sequence: CDR1 LNHNV, CDR2 YYDKDF (reference sequence). CDR3 nucleotide sequence: TGTGCCACCAGCAGAGATCCCCCTGAAAAACTGTTTTTT. Translation: CATSRDPPEKLFF.

This clone was observed a handful of times. A much larger clone lies a single base off, so this may be a read error. The same CDR3 is also encoded by other DNA sequences in this sample. This chain links TRBV27 with TRBJ2-1; 14 nucleotides line up with TRBD2. Looked up from germline, CDR1 is MNHEY and CDR2 is SMNVEV (reference sequence). This CDR3 has 13 residues. For the CDR3, the DNA is TGTGCGACCGGACTAGCGGGAGGCGGTGAGCAGTTCTTC. Amino acid sequence: CATGLAGGGEQFF.